One sample yielded the 17 T cell receptor beta chains listed below, sequenced in a study of cytomegalovirus exposure and HLA in healthy donors. Use of 60 Vbeta and 13 Jbeta primers characterized the PCR. Profiling relied on immunoSEQ multiplex PCR, and the TCRdb table lists in-frame clones only, not all of them. The profile shows 97,000 or so clones, roughly 70% of them singletons. The sequenced sample consisted of PBMCs. The origin of the receptors is a man aged 45-65 years in good health and CMV-seronegative.

The CDR3 DNA follows: TGTGCCAGCAGTTTGGGTCGGGGATCTCGGGGCTACACCTTC. Its protein product is CASSLGRGSRGYTF. The chain uses TRBV28 and TRBJ1-2; D is unclear. The CDR3 is made up of 14 amino acids. Trimming shortened V by 3 bases and J by 8 bases, and 16 bases separated the two germline ends. Germline V CDR1 and CDR2: MDHEN, SYDVKM.

The CDR3: CASSLPPGGLGTYEQYF. Written as DNA, the CDR3 is TGTGCCAGCAGCTTACCCCCAGGGGGACTAGGAACCTACGAGCAGTACTTC. The chain has TRBV11-2 and TRBJ2-7; TRBD2 is a possible D gene (8 bases). CDR1 is SGHAT, CDR2 FQNNGV, per germline. The CDR3 extends over 17 amino acids. Trimming pared 2 bases from V and 2 bases from J, leaving 19 bases between.

This rearrangement joins TRBV5-4 to TRBJ2-7; 8 nucleotides align to TRBD1. With V trimmed by 2 bases and J by 5 bases, 12 bases remained unmatched. This CDR3 has 16 residues. CDR1 is SGHNT and CDR2 is YYREEE in the germline V gene (reference sequence). DNA of the CDR3: TGTGCCAGCAGCTTTGAAGTAGGGACAGGAATCGACGAGCAGTACTTC. It codes for CASSFEVGTGIDEQYF.

This clone has more than one count but fewer than ten. This chain links TRBV13 with TRBJ1-2, with D maybe TRBD1 (5 bases). With 1 base removed from V and 7 bases from J, the gap between germline ends came to 19 bases. Germline lookup yields CDR1 PRHDT and CDR2 FYEKMQ (reference sequence). The CDR3 covers 16 residues. The CDR3 is CASSLDQGKVVSGYTF. The CDR3 nucleotides are TGTGCCAGCAGCTTAGACCAGGGAAAAGTTGTAAGTGGCTACACCTTC.

This sequence joins TRBV2 and TRBJ2-3; tentatively, D is TRBD2 (6 bases). V was clipped by 10 bases and J by 9 bases, with 14 bases between them. The CDR3 covers 11 residues. CDR1 SNHLY and CDR2 FYNNEI come from the germline V gene. CDR3 DNA sequence: TGTGCCACCGGGACTCCGAGCACGCAGTATTTT. Amino acids: CATGTPSTQYF.

The V call is TRBV19, the J call TRBJ2-3; 8 bases map to TRBD1. Germline CDR1 and CDR2: LNHDA and SQIVND (reference sequence). V lost 0 bases to trimming and J lost 0 bases; unmatched junction nucleotides: 2. The CDR3 extends over 16 amino acids. The CDR3 coding sequence is TGTGCCAGTAGTATAGAGCGGACAGGGAGCACAGATACGCAGTATTTT. Protein sequence: CASSIERTGSTDTQYF.

There are a few counts of this clone. The chain uses TRBV5-1 and TRBJ1-2; TRBD1 matches at 7 bases. V trimming: 6 bases; J trimming: 1 base; junction bases outside the gene matches: 6. CDR3 length equals 14 residues. Germline V gives CDR1 SGHRS, CDR2 YFSETQ. The CDR3 loop is CASNPGTDNYGYTF. Written as DNA, the CDR3 is TGCGCCAGCAACCCCGGGACAGATAACTATGGCTACACCTTC. The variable domain in full, completed from reference TRBV5-1 and TRBJ1-2, reads KAGVTQTPRYLIKTRGQQVTLSCSPISGHRSVSWYQQTPGQGLQFLFEYFSETQRNKGNFPGRFSGRQFSNSRSEMNVSTLELGDSALYLCASNPGTDNYGYTFGSGTRLTVV.

The rearrangement uses TRBV5-1 and TRBJ2-1; TRBD2 matches at 9 bases. Germline CDR1 SGHRS, CDR2 YFSETQ. With V trimmed by 1 base and J by 1 base, 9 bases remained unmatched. The CDR3 is made up of 18 amino acids. CDR3: CASSLRLAGRESYNEQFF. CDR3 in DNA: TGCGCCAGCAGCTTGAGGCTAGCGGGGAGGGAGTCCTACAATGAGCAGTTCTTC. The full variable domain, rest sourced from reference TRBV5-1 and TRBJ2-1, is KAGVTQTPRYLIKTRGQQVTLSCSPISGHRSVSWYQQTPGQGLQFLFEYFSETQRNKGNFPGRFSGRQFSNSRSEMNVSTLELGDSALYLCASSLRLAGRESYNEQFFGPGTRLTVL.

This chain links TRBV6-5 with TRBJ1-4; possible D gene TRBD1, 6 bases. V was pared by 0 bases and J by 4 bases, with 9 bases between. Germline-derived CDR1 and CDR2 are MNHEY and SVGAGI. The CDR3 has 15 residues. CDR3 in amino acids: CASSYSTGYNEKLFF. The DNA for the CDR3 is TGTGCCAGCAGTTACTCGACAGGATATAATGAAAAACTGTTTTTT.

J is TRBJ2-7 and V is TRBV19; 7 nucleotides line up with TRBD1. The J segment lost 1 base and the V segment lost 5 bases, leaving 5 bases of the junction unmatched. The CDR3 contains 14 residues. CDR1 and CDR2 (germline): LNHDA, SQIVND (reference sequence). The CDR3 DNA follows: TGTGCCAGTAGTTTCGGGACAGATTCCTACGAGCAGTACTTC. Translating gives CASSFGTDSYEQYF. The full variable domain, completed using reference TRBV19 and TRBJ2-7, is DGGITQSPKYLFRKEGQNVTLSCEQNLNHDAMYWYRQDPGQGLRLIYYSQIVNDFQKGDIAEGYSVSREKKESFPLTVTSAQKNPTAFYLCASSFGTDSYEQYFGPGTRLTVT.

This clone was observed once. This chain joins TRBV25-1 and TRBJ1-6; the D gene is possibly TRBD1 (6 bases). CDR3 length equals 14 residues. Germline V gene lookup returns CDR1 MGHDK and CDR2 SYGVNS. The V gene lost 7 bases and the J gene lost 12 bases, with 19 bases spanning the gap. CDR3 DNA: TGTGCCAGCACATCACTCCGGGACATCCAACCCCTCCACTTT. Translating it yields CASTSLRDIQPLHF.

The sample holds a few counts of this clone. The CDR3 is CATDTSGTGRGYGYTF. Written as DNA, the CDR3 is TGTGCCACCGACACCTCCGGGACAGGGAGAGGCTATGGCTACACCTTC. The chain employs TRBV15 and TRBJ1-2, with 9 bases aligning to TRBD1. The CDR3 has 16 residues. CDR1 and CDR2 from the germline V gene are LNHNV and YYDKDF (reference sequence). With V trimmed by 8 bases and J by 4 bases, 14 bases remained unmatched.

This clone was picked up a small number of times. This chain uses TRBV18 with TRBJ2-2, with a tentative D call TRBD1 (5 bases). The CDR3 has 15 amino acids. V was trimmed by 6 bases and J by 0 bases, leaving 11 bases between them. From germline, CDR1 is KGHSH and CDR2 LQKENI. DNA for the CDR3: TGTGCCAGCTCGCGGACACCTGCGAACACCGGGGAGCTGTTTTTT. Its translation is CASSRTPANTGELFF.

The CDR3 DNA reads as TGTGCCAGCAGCTTCCGACACCAGTACGAGCAGTACTTC. This translates into CASSFRHQYEQYF. The chain employs TRBV6-5 and TRBJ2-7; no reliable D call. CDR1 and CDR2 (germline): MNHEY, SVGAGI. The V end was cut by 6 bases, the J end by 4 bases, with 13 bases between. CDR3 size: 13 residues.

With respect to this clone: The germline gene is not matched at one end of the junction; a read error may be the cause. V gene TRBV7-9 combines with J gene TRBJ2-7; the D gene is possibly TRBD2 (7 bases). This CDR3 region has 14 residues. CDR1 SEHNR and CDR2 FQNEAQ come from the germline V gene (reference sequence). The CDR3 DNA reads as TGTTCCAGCAGAGGAGGACAGCGGGATAGGGAGCAGTACTTC. It translates to CSSRGGQRDREQYF.

The chain links TRBV5-4 to TRBJ1-6; 7 bases match TRBD1. The V gene end was trimmed by 4 bases and the J gene end by 8 bases; junction bases not matched to a gene: 15. CDR3 length equals 17 residues. CDR1 is SGHNT and CDR2 is YYREEE in the germline V gene (reference sequence). CDR3 bases: TGTGCCAGCAGCCCTAAGCCCGGGACAGTCTTATATTCACCCCTCCACTTT. Protein product: CASSPKPGTVLYSPLHF.

The J gene is TRBJ2-7, the V gene TRBV15; D may be TRBD2 (7 bases). V gave up 4 bases and J gave up 6 bases, with 19 bases separating them. The CDR3 length is 15 residues. Germline V gene lookup returns CDR1 LNHNV and CDR2 YYDKDF (reference sequence). The CDR3 sequence is CATSTKKGGKGEQYF. The DNA of the CDR3 is TGTGCCACCAGCACAAAAAAGGGGGGGAAAGGCGAGCAGTACTTC.